One sample yielded the 20 T cell receptor beta chains listed below, sequenced in a study of blood T cell repertoires in COVID-19. Using immunoSEQ multiplex PCR, the repertoire was profiled, and TCRdb retains in-frame clones only, with some absent. Of approximately 130,000 clones in the sample, roughly 79% were seen once. The sequenced sample consisted of peripheral blood. Receptors were obtained from an elderly man with acute or convalescent COVID-19.

CDR3 amino acids: CASKGPITGELFF. The CDR3 DNA sequence: TGTGCCAGCAAGGGGCCGATCACCGGGGAGCTGTTTTTT. The V call is TRBV6-5, the J call TRBJ2-2, with D perhaps matching TRBD1 (5 bases). Trimming removed 7 bases at V and 4 bases at J, with 10 bases between. CDR3 length: 13 residues. Per the germline V gene, CDR1 is MNHEY and CDR2 is SVGAGI.

This CDR3 is CAISEASGGPYEQYF. The CDR3 region has the DNA TGTGCCATCAGTGAGGCTAGCGGGGGACCCTACGAGCAGTACTTC. The chain combines TRBV10-3 with TRBJ2-7; 10 bases are shared with TRBD2. The CDR3 covers 15 residues. From germline, CDR1 is ENHRY and CDR2 SYGVKD. The trim removed 2 bases at V and 2 bases at J, leaving 3 bases unmatched.

The chain uses TRBV5-1 and TRBJ2-1; a weak D match, TRBD1 (6 bases). The CDR3 spans 15 residues. Trimming left V 2 bases short and J 3 bases short, with 12 bases between. CDR1 is SGHRS and CDR2 is YFSETQ in the germline V gene. The CDR3 nucleotides read TGCGCCAGCAGCTTACAGGGTTTCGGCTACAATGAGCAGTTCTTC. Amino acids: CASSLQGFGYNEQFF.

This rearrangement joins TRBV4-3 to TRBJ1-6, with D maybe TRBD1 (6 bases). The germline gives CDR1 LGHNA, CDR2 YSLEER. The CDR3 sequence is 15 residues long. V was cut by 1 base and J by 8 bases, with 12 bases left in between. This CDR3 reads CASSQVAGADSPLHF. The CDR3 DNA is TGCGCCAGCAGCCAAGTGGCAGGGGCAGATTCACCCCTCCACTTT.

V and J are TRBV28 and TRBJ1-2; tentative D call: TRBD1 (5 bases). This CDR3 is built from 15 residues. Germline V lookup: CDR1 MDHEN, CDR2 SYDVKM. The V end lost 5 bases, the J end lost 0 bases, and 13 bases lay between the germline ends. The CDR3: CASSPTGLANYGYTF. In nucleotides, the CDR3 is TGTGCCAGCAGTCCCACAGGACTAGCTAACTATGGCTACACCTTC.

The chain recombines TRBV5-5 with TRBJ2-2; possibly TRBD1 for D (6 bases). Germline CDR1 SGHKS, CDR2 YYEKEE (reference sequence). This CDR3 is 14 amino acids long. The V gene lost 5 bases and the J gene lost 4 bases, with 12 bases spanning the gap. Here the CDR3 DNA reads TGTGCCAGCAGTCCACAGGGTAGCACCGGGGAGCTGTTTTTT. This translates into CASSPQGSTGELFF.

The chain carries TRBV11-3 and TRBJ2-1; D possibly corresponds to TRBD1 (6 bases). Germline CDR1 reads SGHNT; CDR2 reads YENEEA. The CDR3 extends over 12 amino acids. Trimming stripped 5 bases from V and 10 bases from J, with 12 bases between. The DNA for the CDR3 is TGTGCCAGCAGCCATGGGACATCGGAGCAGTTCTTC. It encodes CASSHGTSEQFF.

This clone came up once. This sequence joins TRBV2 and TRBJ2-7; weak D call: TRBD1 (6 bases). This CDR3 is built from 13 residues. In germline, CDR1 is SNHLY, CDR2 FYNNEI. Trimming took 7 bases from V and 0 from J, leaving 10 bases between them. CDR3: CASTGTYSYEQYF. Written as DNA, the CDR3 is TGTGCCAGCACAGGGACATACTCCTACGAGCAGTACTTC.

The chain combines TRBV11-2 with TRBJ1-1; D not certain. The V and J ends lost 7 bases and 5 bases respectively, with 17 bases between them. The CDR3 runs 14 residues. Germline V CDR1 and CDR2: SGHAT, FQNNGV. CDR3: CASNPVVGRTEAFF. CDR3 nucleotide sequence: TGTGCCAGCAACCCAGTCGTGGGGAGAACTGAAGCTTTCTTT.

The chain uses TRBV5-6 and TRBJ1-1; 7 bases agree with TRBD1. The ends lost 1 base at V and 5 bases at J; junction bases unmatched: 2. Per the germline V gene, CDR1 is SGHDT and CDR2 is YYEEEE. The CDR3 totals 13 residues. The CDR3 DNA reads TGTGCCAGCAGCTTGAACAGGGGAACTGAAGCTTTCTTT. This encodes CASSLNRGTEAFF.

J is TRBJ2-1 and V is TRBV4-2, with D maybe TRBD1 (6 bases). V lost 1 base and J lost 5, with 12 bases in between. Germline lookup yields CDR1 LGHNA and CDR2 YNFKEQ. CDR3 length: 15 amino acids. The DNA of the CDR3 is TGTGCCAGCAGCCAAGGCGTGGGGGCGGACAATGAGCAGTTCTTC. It is translated as CASSQGVGADNEQFF.

The gene calls are TRBV7-9 and TRBJ2-5, with 8 positions matching TRBD2. CDR1 is SEHNR and CDR2 is FQNEAQ in the germline V gene (reference sequence). Trimming at V came to 1 base and at J to 8 bases, leaving 12 bases not matched to a gene. This CDR3 has 16 amino acids. CDR3 residues: CASSLVSGVAPKTQYF. The CDR3 nucleotides read TGTGCCAGCAGCTTAGTTAGCGGGGTCGCGCCCAAAACCCAGTACTTC.

The genes are TRBV6-5 and TRBJ1-2; TRBD1 matches 8 bases. The CDR3 has 16 residues. Losses at the gene ends were 0 bases for V and 2 bases for J; bases not matched to a gene: 5. Germline V gives CDR1 MNHEY, CDR2 SVGAGI. The CDR3 coding sequence is TGTGCCAGCAGTTACTCGGGGCAGGGGGCCAACTATGGCTACACCTTC. This translates into CASSYSGQGANYGYTF.

The chain recombines TRBV11-2 with TRBJ2-3; a possible D gene is TRBD2 (6 bases). Trimming left V 0 bases short and J 5 bases short, with 9 bases between. Germline V CDR1 and CDR2: SGHAT, FQNNGV. CDR3 length equals 14 residues. DNA for the CDR3: TGTGCCAGCAGCTTAGAACTAGCCAGAGATACGCAGTATTTT. Protein sequence: CASSLELARDTQYF. The full variable domain, in which reference TRBV11-2 and TRBJ2-3 provide the parts outside the CDR3, is EAGVAQSPRYKIIEKRQSVAFWCNPISGHATLYWYQQILGQGPKLLIQFQNNGVVDDSQLPKDRFSAERLKGVDSTLKIQPAKLEDSAVYLCASSLELARDTQYFGPGTRLTVL.

The rearrangement links TRBV16 to TRBJ1-5; D remains ambiguous. Germline values: CDR1 KGHSY, CDR2 FQNENV. This CDR3 comprises 15 residues. Trimming stripped 0 bases from V and 1 base from J, with 7 bases between. In nucleotides, the CDR3 is TGTGCCAGCAGCCAATCCGTCCGGAGCAATCAGCCCCAGCATTTT. Its protein product is CASSQSVRSNQPQHF. The full variable domain, its missing parts supplied by reference TRBV16 and TRBJ1-5, is GEEVAQTPKHLVRGEGQKAKLYCAPIKGHSYVFWYQQVLKNEFKFLISFQNENVFDETGMPKERFSAKCLPNSPCSLEIQATKLEDSAVYFCASSQSVRSNQPQHFGDGTRLSIL.

The J gene is TRBJ2-7, the V gene TRBV6-5; 11 bases fit TRBD2. CDR1 and CDR2 from the germline V gene are MNHEY and SVGAGI. This CDR3 spans 13 amino acids. Trimming at V came to 6 bases and at J to 7 bases, leaving 5 bases not matched to a gene. In DNA, the CDR3 is TGTGCCAGCAGGCCTAGCGGGGGGTGGGAGCAGTACTTC. Protein product: CASRPSGGWEQYF.

This sequence joins TRBV7-9 and TRBJ2-5; D call uncertain. V was clipped by 0 bases and J by 1 base, with 15 bases between them. The germline gives CDR1 SEHNR, CDR2 FQNEAQ (reference sequence). The CDR3 sequence is 17 residues long. DNA of the CDR3: TGTGCCAGCAGCTTAGCGGGCAGCCAGTATTCCCAAGAGACCCAGTACTTC. Translating it yields CASSLAGSQYSQETQYF.

This clone was counted between two and nine times. V and J are TRBV7-2 and TRBJ1-6, with 9 nucleotides matching TRBD1. Germline CDR1 SGHTA, CDR2 FQGNSA. After removal of 1 base from V and 14 bases from J, the junction contained 6 bases not matched to a gene. The CDR3 is 14 residues long. CDR3 nucleotides: TGTGCCAGCAGCTTAGGGGACAGGGCCCTCACCCTCCACTTT. Translating gives CASSLGDRALTLHF.

The chain couples TRBV6-6 to TRBJ2-5; 8 bases line up with TRBD2. Per germline, CDR1 MNHNY and CDR2 SVGAGI (reference sequence). With 5 bases clipped from V and 2 bases from J, the junction kept 10 bases outside the gene matches. CDR3 length: 16 amino acids. The CDR3 nucleotides are TGTGCCAGCAGTACATTAGCGGGGAGTTTACAAGAGACCCAGTACTTC. Translating it yields CASSTLAGSLQETQYF.

This chain joins TRBV6-5 and TRBJ1-2, with unresolved D. V lost 8 bases and J 4 bases, leaving 14 bases between the germline ends. Germline V lookup: CDR1 MNHEY, CDR2 SVGAGI. This CDR3 has 13 residues. The CDR3 DNA is TGTGCCAGCGGGTTGGGAGGCGCCTATGGCTACACCTTC. It codes for CASGLGGAYGYTF.